This is a list of T cell receptor beta chains from one sample in a study of Graves' ophthalmopathy and Graves' hyperthyroidism. TCRdb independently ran MiXCR on the multiplex PCR reads; one entry per CDR3 protein. The sample includes over 650,000 distinct CDR3 sequences, roughly 39% of them seen just once. Sequencing used peripheral blood. Receptors originate from an adult man with Graves' ophthalmopathy. Both conserved end residues are part of each CDR3. D genes are given only for firm matches. A row's size may be missing; if present it is once, few, many or a size class.

TRBJ2-5,many,TRBD2,TRBV19,TGTGCCAGTAGTGGTGACTCGGGACTAGCGGGGTTAGAGACCCAGTACTTC,CASSGDSGLAGLETQYF
TRBJ2-7,few,NA,TRBV5-6,TGTGCCAGCAGCCGGGCCTTCTACGAGCAGTACTTC,CASSRAFYEQYF
TRBJ1-6,NA,TRBD1,TRBV4-1,TGCGCCAGCAGCCAGCGGACAGGGAGGGTATCCTATAATTCACCCCTCCACTTT,CASSQRTGRVSYNSPLHF
TRBJ1-2,many,TRBD1,TRBV5-1,TGCGCCAGCAGCGGAGACAGGGATGGCTACACCTTC,CASSGDRDGYTF
TRBJ2-2,NA,NA,TRBV12-3/TRBV12-4,TGTGCCAGCAGTTATCAGGGGAGGATCACCGGGGAGCTGTTTTTT,CASSYQGRITGELFF
TRBJ1-6,NA,NA,TRBV5-1,TGCGCCAGCAGCTTGGTCCCCAGGGTCTATAATTCACCCCTCCACTTT,CASSLVPRVYNSPLHF
TRBJ1-2,many,NA,TRBV2,TGTGCCAGCAGTGCACCCTGGAGGGAAACTTCTAACTATGGCTACACCTTC,CASSAPWRETSNYGYTF
TRBJ2-5,many,NA,TRBV7-2,TGTGCCAGCAGCTTCCAAAAGGGCCGGGGAGAGACCCAGTACTTC,CASSFQKGRGETQYF
TRBJ1-1,NA,NA,TRBV29-1,TGCAGCAGCCAAGTCAACACTGAAGCTTTCTTT,CSSQVNTEAFF
TRBJ1-2,many,NA,TRBV25-1,TGTGCCAGCAGTGAATACGGGGGCAACTATGGCTACACCTTC,CASSEYGGNYGYTF
TRBJ2-7,few,TRBD2,TRBV4-3,TGCGCCAGCAGCCAAGATGGGACTAGCGGGAGGGCCGTCGCCTACGAGCAGTACTTC,CASSQDGTSGRAVAYEQYF